This record looks at one TCR beta chain sequence and its context. Its matching antigen is unknown. This sample was included in a study of CD8 T cells in ankylosing spondylitis. Looked up from germline, CDR1 is SQVTM and CDR2 is ANQGSEA. The CDR3 runs to 12 residues. Deletions cut 6 bases from V and 5 bases from J, with 13 bases between. Each CDR3 protein gets one entry after TCRdb re-called the 5' RACE reads with MiXCR. Of roughly 670,000 distinct CDR3 sequences in the sample, around 20% were seen once. Overall study results and limits: Among TCR beta sequences, a motif of roughly 8 highly homologous variants appeared characteristic of ankylosing spondylitis blood.

The source of this sequence is a male donor with ankylosing spondylitis. Sequencing input: blood, either unsorted or a sorted T cell fraction (not recorded which). The V gene is TRBV29-1, the J gene TRBJ2-5, with a possible D match to TRBD1 (5 bases). In nucleotides, the CDR3 is TGCAGCGTGCAGGGTATGGGGGAGACCCAGTACTTC. This sequence encodes CSVQGMGETQYF.